These 17 T cell receptor beta chains were all obtained from the same sample, sequenced in a study of CD8+ T cells in alopecia areata. cDNA serving as the sequencing template came from extracted, reverse transcribed RNA. Clones were read by immunoSEQ multiplex PCR, and TCRdb kept only the in-frame ones, dropping some. Of 140,000 to 150,000 clones detected, about 51% appear once; the ten largest clones hold 0.85% to 1%. Sequencing was performed on CD4+ T cells sorted from blood, taken at week 0. Receptors were obtained from a human donor with alopecia areata.

The chain uses TRBV15 and TRBJ2-7; maybe TRBD2 (5 bases). Germline-derived CDR1 and CDR2 are LNHNV and YYDKDF (reference sequence). The CDR3 has 14 amino acids. The germline V and J ends were trimmed by 4 bases and 2 bases, with 12 bases remaining between them. DNA for the CDR3: TGTGCCACCAGCATCAAGCGGTTGACCTACGAGCAGTACTTC. Translation gives CATSIKRLTYEQYF.

The gene calls are TRBV7-2 and TRBJ2-3; 12 bases map to TRBD1. CDR3 length equals 16 residues. The V gene's germline CDR1 is SGHTA and CDR2 FQGNSA. Trimming removed 1 base from V and 4 bases from J; junction bases left unmatched: 3. CDR3: CASSLGDRGLADTQYF. The CDR3 nucleotides read TGTGCCAGCAGCTTAGGGGACAGGGGGCTAGCAGATACGCAGTATTTT. The entire variable domain, with the rest obtained from reference TRBV7-2 and TRBJ2-3, is as follows: GAGVSQSPSNKVTEKGKDVELRCDPISGHTALYWYRQSLGQGLEFLIYFQGNSAPDKSGLPSDRFSAERTGGSVSTLTIQRTQQEDSAVYLCASSLGDRGLADTQYFGPGTRLTVL.

The chain combines TRBV7-9 with TRBJ2-7; the match to TRBD2 covers 9 bases. Germline assignment: CDR1 SEHNR and CDR2 FQNEAQ (reference sequence). The ends lost 5 bases at V and 6 bases at J; junction bases unmatched: 5. CDR3 size: 13 residues. CDR3 in DNA: TGTGCCAGCAGCGTGGGACTAGCTTCCGAGCAGTACTTC. This codes for CASSVGLASEQYF.

The chain carries TRBV19 and TRBJ2-3; 12 positions match TRBD2. CDR3 length equals 17 residues. The germline gives CDR1 LNHDA, CDR2 SQIVND (reference sequence). The trim removed 4 bases at V and 0 bases at J, leaving 5 bases unmatched. The CDR3 nucleotides read TGTGCCAGTAGTAAGTCTAGCGGGAGGGCTAGCACAGATACGCAGTATTTT. Amino acid sequence: CASSKSSGRASTDTQYF.

The chain links TRBV7-2 to TRBJ2-3; TRBD2 aligns across 9 bases. J lost 5 bases, V lost 0 bases, and 6 bases had no gene match. This CDR3 has 16 residues. In germline, CDR1 is SGHTA, CDR2 FQGNSA. The CDR3 region has the DNA TGTGCCAGCAGCTTAGCGAAGCTAGCGGGAAAAGATACGCAGTATTTT. This sequence encodes CASSLAKLAGKDTQYF.

This clone was detected a few times. The J gene is TRBJ1-1, the V gene TRBV6-6, with D possibly matching TRBD1 (5 bases). The ends were cut back, 2 bases at V and 1 base at J, with 14 bases in the middle. There are 16 residues in the CDR3. Germline assignment: CDR1 MNHNY and CDR2 SVGAGI (reference sequence). CDR3 DNA sequence: TGTGCCAGCAGTTACGCAGTGGGGCGACAGAACACTGAAGCTTTCTTT. Encoded protein: CASSYAVGRQNTEAFF.

In this sample, this clone turned up a few times. The rearrangement uses TRBV27 and TRBJ1-5; D is possibly TRBD1 (5 bases). The CDR3 covers 13 residues. From germline, CDR1 is MNHEY and CDR2 SMNVEV (reference sequence). V was shortened by 6 bases and J by 5 bases, with 11 bases between the two germline ends. This CDR3 reads CASSWTRDQPQHF. CDR3 DNA sequence: TGTGCCAGCAGCTGGACAAGAGATCAGCCCCAGCATTTT.

CDR3 loop: CAWSPGGGSYGYTF. The CDR3 DNA sequence: TGTGCCTGGAGTCCAGGGGGGGGTTCCTATGGCTACACCTTC. The chain links TRBV30 to TRBJ1-2; TRBD1 matches 7 bases. V lost 2 bases, J lost 4 bases, and 7 bases stayed unmatched. The CDR3 consists of 14 residues. Germline loops: CDR1 GTSNPN, CDR2 SVGIG (reference sequence). Looking up the rest from reference TRBV30 and TRBJ1-2 gives the full variable domain: SQTIHQWPATLVQPVGSPLSLECTVEGTSNPNLYWYRQAAGRGLQLLFYSVGIGQISSEVPQNLSASRPQDRQFILSSKKLLLSDSGFYLCAWSPGGGSYGYTFGSGTRLTVV.

V gene TRBV9 combines with J gene TRBJ2-7, with TRBD2 identical over 9 bases. The trim removed 3 bases at V and 3 bases at J, leaving 4 bases unmatched. The CDR3 has 14 amino acids. Per germline, CDR1 SGDLS and CDR2 YYNGEE. CDR3: CASSASGRSYEQYF. Here the CDR3 DNA reads TGTGCCAGCAGCGCCAGCGGGAGGAGCTACGAGCAGTACTTC.

The CDR3 sequence is CASSSDIGKTQYF. The CDR3 region has the DNA TGTGCCAGCAGCTCGGACATCGGAAAGACCCAGTACTTC. This chain joins TRBV11-2 and TRBJ2-5, with D maybe TRBD1 (5 bases). Germline CDR1 SGHAT, CDR2 FQNNGV. V gave up 4 bases and J gave up 6 bases, with 12 bases separating them. The length of the CDR3 is 13 residues. The full variable domain, in which reference TRBV11-2 and TRBJ2-5 provide the parts outside the CDR3, is EAGVAQSPRYKIIEKRQSVAFWCNPISGHATLYWYQQILGQGPKLLIQFQNNGVVDDSQLPKDRFSAERLKGVDSTLKIQPAKLEDSAVYLCASSSDIGKTQYFGPGTRLLVL.

In this sample, this clone turned up a few times. The chain carries TRBV29-1 and TRBJ2-1; no reliable D call. CDR3 length: 12 residues. V was trimmed by 6 bases and J by 5 bases, leaving 11 bases between them. The germline V gene has CDR1 SQVTM and CDR2 ANQGSEA. The DNA of the CDR3 is TGCAGCGTGGTTGGTGGTCACAATGAGCAGTTCTTC. Protein: CSVVGGHNEQFF.

V and J are TRBV5-6 and TRBJ1-1; D might be TRBD1 (5 bases). Germline V gene sequence: CDR1 SGHDT, CDR2 YYEEEE. V lost 4 bases to trimming and J lost 0 bases, with 7 bases between them. This CDR3 has 13 residues. CDR3 amino acids: CASSGGLNTEAFF. The DNA of the CDR3 is TGTGCCAGCAGCGGGGGACTGAACACTGAAGCTTTCTTT.

The rearrangement uses TRBV7-8 and TRBJ2-1; 11 bases align to TRBD2. Germline CDR1 and CDR2: SGHVS and FQNEAQ. The junction had 1 base not matched to a gene; V was cut back by 2 bases and J by 4 bases. The CDR3 sequence is 15 residues long. The CDR3 DNA reads TGTGCCAGCAGCTTACGACTAGCGGGATACAATGAGCAGTTCTTC. This sequence encodes CASSLRLAGYNEQFF.

The V call is TRBV5-4, the J call TRBJ2-1; 7 bases map to TRBD2. The germline V gene encodes CDR1 SGHNT and CDR2 YYREEE (reference sequence). The junction had 13 bases not matched to a gene; V was cut back by 4 bases and J by 9 bases. This CDR3 region has 15 residues. The DNA of the CDR3 is TGTGCCAGCAGCCCGGGGCGCGGGAGAGGAAGTGAGCAGTTCTTC. Its protein product is CASSPGRGRGSEQFF.

The table lists this clone with a few counts. The rearrangement uses TRBV7-3 and TRBJ2-2, with D possibly TRBD2 on 6 matching bases. Germline values: CDR1 SGHTA, CDR2 FQGTGA. The V and J ends lost 5 bases and 5 bases respectively, with 12 bases between them. The CDR3 totals 14 residues. The chain's CDR3 is CASSAGGATGELFF. The CDR3 DNA reads as TGTGCCAGCAGCGCCGGCGGGGCGACCGGGGAGCTGTTTTTT.

This chain joins TRBV10-2 and TRBJ2-5; no clear D. The end of the DNA is better explained by TRBJ2-7, so the J call may be wrong. The CDR3 is made up of 12 amino acids. Germline values: CDR1 WSHSY, CDR2 SAAADI. The CDR3 sequence: CASSDTRYEQYF. Here the CDR3 DNA reads TGCGCCAGCAGTGATACCAGGTACGAGCAGTACTTC.

This clone was seen a few times. The chain carries TRBV29-1 and TRBJ1-1; a weak D match, TRBD1 (6 bases). CDR3 length: 14 amino acids. V was cut by 5 bases and J by 2 bases, with 15 bases left in between. CDR1 SQVTM and CDR2 ANQGSEA come from the germline V gene. CDR3 residues: CSVTPTGINTEAFF. In DNA, the CDR3 is TGCAGCGTTACCCCTACAGGGATTAACACTGAAGCTTTCTTT.